This entry describes one T cell receptor (beta chain). This clonotype appeared a few times. What antigen it recognizes has not been identified. Base qualities are not at hand, and no much larger clone is one base apart. This specimen comes from a study of blood T cells in healthy people across ages (dated by TCRdb to 2013 to 2016). About the study as a whole: In model experiments, roughly one uniquely barcoded TCR beta cDNA molecule per two T cells was captured by template switching. The donors were split into four age groups: young (average 16 years), middle-aged (roughly 40), aged (approximately 59) and long-lived (roughly 88). Using the same blood draw, the study looked at two additional independent replicas of 1 million unique cDNA reads for two donors, one aged 18 to 30 and the other aged 80 or older. Donors of different ages were randomly distributed across sequencing lanes to avoid experimental bias. Using deep sequencing normalized with unique cDNA molecular identifiers, the study measured how TCR beta repertoire diversity changes with age. The paper as a whole reports these results and caveats: As age increased, observed TCR beta diversity per million T cells dropped in a roughly linear way, and a significant reduction was already evident by age 40. Compared with the aged group, the long-lived group had more naive CD4+ T cells, fewer expanded clones and increased TCR diversity, a pattern suggesting age selection. Observed TCR beta diversity correlated strongly with the percentage of naive T cells measured by flow cytometry. Bulk unsorted PBMC profiling prevented conclusive comparison of naive and antigen-experienced compartments. Because the CMV infection status of the donors was unknown, age-related changes in expanded clonotypes may potentially have been confounded. Estimates of total diversity based on one million sequenced T cells were considered lower bounds and underestimates.

Donors were roughly 40 systemically healthy Caucasian individuals from Russia aged roughly 6 to 90 years. Approximately 9.7 milliliters of peripheral blood were drawn from each donor into EDTA-treated Vacutainer tubes. Ficoll-Paque density-gradient centrifugation was used to isolate PBMCs, with at least 6.5 million per sample. Total RNA was extracted from PBMCs with Trizol reagent, with at least 6 micrograms obtained per sample. For every donor, flow cytometry on a PBMC aliquot measured the percentage of naive CD45RAhigh/CD27high T cells. Receptor amplification or capture employed 5' RACE. The instrument given in TCRdb is Illumina HiSeq 2500. A second PCR of about 7 to 12 cycles was performed with a sample-barcoded 5' primer and a J-beta primer mix. Each TCR beta cDNA molecule received a unique molecular identifier from a template-switch 5' adaptor carrying 12 random nucleotides. Each sample yielded at least 2.5 million CDR3-containing paired-end reads. All of the RNA was converted into first-strand cDNA using the Mint cDNA synthesis kit, with a TRBC-specific oligonucleotide serving as the primer. Following uracil-DNA glycosylase treatment, all cDNA underwent a first 18-cycle PCR with the universal primers M1SS and BC2_uni_R. The original pipeline was this. For normalization, 1 million high-quality reads, each with a distinct molecular identifier, were randomly selected from each sample. Instead of being binned into consensus sequences, reads with shared molecular identifiers were discarded. CDR3 identification, clonotype clustering and error correction used MiTCR with a Q25 quality threshold and the strictest error-elimination algorithm. A nonparametric unseen species model with Euler transformation was used to estimate a lower bound on total TCR beta diversity. The raw public data were reprocessed by TCRdb itself: fastp quality trimming at Q25, MiXCR clonotype calling, in-frame beta chains only. For every CDR3 protein sequence, its rows merge into one entry that carries the most common genes and DNA. The V and J calls here are based on TCRdb, not the publication. Counted in this sample were 700,000 to 800,000 distinct CDR3 sequences; approximately 39% of them appeared once. Of the sample, approximately 22% is held by the ten largest clones.

The TCR originated in a woman aged 55-70 years in good health. The sequenced sample was blood.

The nucleotide sequence reads as follows: TGTGCCAGCGATCCGGTAGGAGATACGCAGTATTTT. It encodes CASDPVGDTQYF. Recombination joined TRBV12-3 or TRBV12-4 with TRBJ2-3, with the D segment identity uncertain. From the cysteine through the phenylalanine, the CDR3 covers 12 amino acids. Only the CDR3 portion is preserved as DNA: 36 bases, with reading frame beginning at the first base. Deletion took 8 bases off V and 5 bases off J, with a span of 11 bases between the germline ends.